This TCR beta chain was documented in a study of T cells in Graves' hyperthyroidism and ophthalmopathy. Comment on this clonotype: Its antigen is not identified.

The CDR3 has 14 amino acids. V was trimmed by 6 bases and J by 0 bases, leaving 8 bases between them. Germline-derived CDR1 and CDR2 are SGHAT and FQNNGV. Patients counted as stable if ophthalmopathy did not develop within 18 months. The investigators amplified TCR beta CDR3 regions from RNA transcripts. In the first-round RT-PCR of the TCR CDR3, the HTBI primer set was used. TCRdb processed the multiplex PCR reads anew with MiXCR; each CDR3 protein has one entry. The repertoire holds about 560,000 distinct CDR3 sequences, with around 42% as singletons. Study findings and constraints: Blood also held most thyroid clonotypes expanded beyond 0.001.

This clonotype was sampled from a woman in her late teens or twenties with Graves' hyperthyroidism. V gene TRBV11-2 combines with J gene TRBJ1-4; D not certain. The sequenced sample was peripheral blood or thyroid tissue (not recorded which). The CDR3 DNA follows: TGTGCCAGCAGACTACAGTCAACTAATGAAAAACTGTTTTTT. Translating it yields CASRLQSTNEKLFF.